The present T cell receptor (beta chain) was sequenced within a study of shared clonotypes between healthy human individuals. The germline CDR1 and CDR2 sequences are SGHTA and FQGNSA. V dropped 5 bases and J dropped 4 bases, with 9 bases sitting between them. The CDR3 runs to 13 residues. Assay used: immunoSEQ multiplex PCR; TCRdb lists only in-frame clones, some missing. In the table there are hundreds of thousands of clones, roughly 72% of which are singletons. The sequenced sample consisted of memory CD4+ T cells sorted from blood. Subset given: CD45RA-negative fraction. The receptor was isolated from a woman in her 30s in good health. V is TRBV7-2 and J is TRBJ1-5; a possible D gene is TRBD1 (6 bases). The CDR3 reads CASSAQGNQPQHF. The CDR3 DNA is TGTGCCAGCAGCGCTCAGGGGAATCAGCCCCAGCATTTT.